This T cell receptor (beta chain) was sequenced during a study of cytomegalovirus exposure and HLA in healthy donors. Study-level points and caveats: Later analysis showed TCR association rates varying by HLA locus, highest for DRB1 and lowest for HLA-C.

Trimming took 4 bases from V and 5 from J; bases not matched to a gene: 3. The CDR3 is made up of 14 amino acids. CDR1 and CDR2 (germline): SEHNR, FQNEAQ (reference sequence). In the PCR, 60 Vbeta and 13 Jbeta primers were used. Sequencing was performed with immunoSEQ multiplex PCR; in TCRdb, only in-frame clones are kept and a portion is missing. The table shows 62,000 or so clones, with around 87% occurring only once. Worth noting for this clone: Antigen: not known.

The sequenced material came from PBMCs. The chain is built from TRBV7-9 and TRBJ2-7, with 12 bases that match TRBD1. The receptor comes from a man between 18 and 29 years old in good health and CMV-seronegative. The CDR3 spells CASSSGTGGDEQYF. CDR3 DNA sequence: TGTGCCAGCAGCTCCGGGACAGGGGGCGACGAGCAGTACTTC. Using reference TRBV7-9 and TRBJ2-7 for the parts outside the CDR3, the full variable domain is DTGVSQNPRHKITKRGQNVTFRCDPISEHNRLYWYRQTLGQGPEFLTYFQNEAQLEKSRLLSDRFSAERPKGSFSTLEIQRTEQGDSAMYLCASSSGTGGDEQYFGPGTRLTVT.